A single sample is the source of the 14 T cell receptor beta chains below, sequenced in a study of cytomegalovirus exposure and HLA in healthy donors. The PCR employed 60 Vbeta primers together with 13 Jbeta primers. The data were produced by immunoSEQ multiplex PCR, yet TCRdb's version contains in-frame clones alone and is incomplete. This table holds about 140,000 clones, 70% to 85% found once. Input material: PBMCs. Every receptor here comes from a man aged 40-55 years in good health and CMV-seronegative.

Only a few counts were recorded for this clone. The rearrangement joins TRBV19 to TRBJ1-6, with a possible D match to TRBD1 (6 bases). V was shortened by 3 bases and J by 0 bases, with 12 bases between the two germline ends. Germline V lookup: CDR1 LNHDA, CDR2 SQIVND (reference sequence). The CDR3 loop spans 17 amino acids. The CDR3 coding sequence is TGTGCCAGTAGTATCGGCCAGGGGAGCTCCTATAATTCACCCCTCCACTTT. It specifies CASSIGQGSSYNSPLHF. Filled out from reference TRBV19 and TRBJ1-6, the complete variable domain reads DGGITQSPKYLFRKEGQNVTLSCEQNLNHDAMYWYRQDPGQGLRLIYYSQIVNDFQKGDIAEGYSVSREKKESFPLTVTSAQKNPTAFYLCASSIGQGSSYNSPLHFGNGTRLTVT.

The rearrangement links TRBV27 to TRBJ1-6; 10 positions agree with TRBD1. Trimming at V came to 6 bases and at J to 7 bases, leaving 6 bases not matched to a gene. Germline V CDR1 and CDR2: MNHEY, SMNVEV (reference sequence). The CDR3 runs 15 residues. The CDR3 nucleotides are TGTGCCAGCAGCGTCGGACAGGGGGGAAATTCACCCCTCCACTTT. Protein product: CASSVGQGGNSPLHF.

DNA of the CDR3: TGTGCCTGGACTAGCGGAGATACGCAGTATTTT. Translated, it gives CAWTSGDTQYF. This chain links TRBV30 with TRBJ2-3; 7 bases line up with TRBD2. Germline V gene lookup returns CDR1 GTSNPN and CDR2 SVGIG (reference sequence). The V gene end was trimmed by 4 bases and the J gene end by 5 bases; junction bases not matched to a gene: 0. The CDR3 sequence is 11 residues long.

The rearrangement joins TRBV7-6 to TRBJ2-5; 7 bases match TRBD2. Germline-derived CDR1 and CDR2 are SGHVS and FNYEAQ. Unmatched junction bases numbered 13, after V lost 1 base and J lost 11 bases. This CDR3 is built from 15 residues. CDR3 bases: TGTGCCAGCAGCTTAGTCCGGATCCGGGGAGGGGAGCAGTACTTC. It translates to CASSLVRIRGGEQYF.

V gene TRBV6-1 combines with J gene TRBJ2-7; 10 nucleotides align to TRBD2. The CDR3 length is 13 residues. Germline CDR1 and CDR2: MNHNS and SASEGT. J was trimmed by 7 bases and V by 6 bases; bases with no gene match: 6. The CDR3 is CASRAGGPREQYF. CDR3 DNA: TGTGCCAGCAGAGCGGGAGGGCCAAGGGAGCAGTACTTC.

The chain couples TRBV5-1 to TRBJ2-3, with 7 bases that match TRBD2. The junction had 9 bases not matched to a gene; V was cut back by 0 bases and J by 2 bases. The length of the CDR3 is 17 residues. Germline V gene sequence: CDR1 SGHRS, CDR2 YFSETQ. Written as DNA, the CDR3 is TGCGCCAGCAGCTTGGTTGGGTCTAGCGGCTCCACAGATACGCAGTATTTT. Residues: CASSLVGSSGSTDTQYF. The whole variable domain, filled in from reference TRBV5-1 and TRBJ2-3, reads KAGVTQTPRYLIKTRGQQVTLSCSPISGHRSVSWYQQTPGQGLQFLFEYFSETQRNKGNFPGRFSGRQFSNSRSEMNVSTLELGDSALYLCASSLVGSSGSTDTQYFGPGTRLTVL.

The chain has TRBV2 and TRBJ1-4; TRBD1 aligns across 8 bases. The CDR3 contains 14 residues. Germline values: CDR1 SNHLY, CDR2 FYNNEI. V lost 2 bases, J lost 7 bases, and 3 bases stayed unmatched. CDR3 nucleotides: TGTGCCAGCAGTGAAAGAGGACAGGGTGAAAAACTGTTTTTT. It yields the protein CASSERGQGEKLFF.

This clone was seen a handful of times. The chain couples TRBV5-1 to TRBJ1-5, with D tentatively TRBD1 (6 bases). V dropped 4 bases and J dropped 3 bases, with 14 bases sitting between them. The germline CDR1 and CDR2 sequences are SGHRS and YFSETQ. This CDR3 spans 15 amino acids. CDR3 protein: CASSLGGQTNQPQHF. The CDR3 DNA reads as TGCGCCAGCAGCCTGGGGGGGCAGACCAATCAGCCCCAGCATTTT.

The CDR3 sequence: CASSEATGNYEQYF. The CDR3 DNA reads as TGTGCCAGCTCAGAAGCGACAGGTAACTACGAGCAGTACTTC. The rearrangement joins TRBV18 to TRBJ2-7; D might be TRBD1 (6 bases). CDR3 length: 14 residues. V gave up 5 bases and J gave up 3 bases, with 14 bases separating them. Germline lookup yields CDR1 KGHSH and CDR2 LQKENI.

V usage is TRBV6-5 and J usage is TRBJ2-7; 8 nucleotides match TRBD2. The CDR3 sequence is 14 residues long. The junction had 4 bases not matched to a gene; V was cut back by 2 bases and J by 4 bases. From germline, CDR1 is MNHEY and CDR2 SVGAGI. The DNA of the CDR3 is TGTGCCAGCAGTTACGCGGGAGGCCCGTACGAGCAGTACTTC. It yields the protein CASSYAGGPYEQYF.

In this sample, this clone turned up a few times. J is TRBJ2-7 and V is TRBV7-9, with 9 positions matching TRBD1. The CDR3 totals 15 residues. Germline V gene data show CDR1 as SEHNR and CDR2 as FQNEAQ (reference sequence). V was pared by 1 base and J by 1 base, with 2 bases of the junction left unmatched. The CDR3: CASSLVGQGSYEQYF. For the CDR3, the DNA is TGTGCCAGCAGCTTAGTGGGACAGGGATCCTACGAGCAGTACTTC.

This chain joins TRBV18 and TRBJ2-7; TRBD1 aligns across 12 bases. Trimming cost V 3 bases and J 7 bases; bases outside gene matches: 10. This CDR3 contains 16 residues. Germline CDR1 and CDR2: KGHSH and LQKENI. The CDR3 spells CASSPPGGQGAGEQYF. The CDR3 DNA sequence: TGTGCCAGCTCACCCCCAGGGGGACAGGGGGCAGGTGAGCAGTACTTC.

The rearrangement links TRBV11-2 to TRBJ2-3, with TRBD1 as a possible D gene (6 bases). From germline, CDR1 is SGHAT and CDR2 FQNNGV. This CDR3 is built from 15 residues. Deletions cut 0 bases from V and 6 bases from J, with 13 bases between. The DNA for the CDR3 is TGTGCCAGCAGCTTAGAGTCGGGGACACAGGATACGCAGTATTTT. This gives the protein CASSLESGTQDTQYF.

The chain links TRBV11-2 to TRBJ2-7, with D possibly matching TRBD1 (6 bases). The CDR3 length is 14 residues. CDR1 is SGHAT and CDR2 is FQNNGV in the germline V gene. V was shortened by 3 bases and J by 4 bases, with 13 bases between the two germline ends. The CDR3 nucleotides are TGTGCCAGCAGCTTCAGACAGGTCCAATACGAGCAGTACTTC. It is translated as CASSFRQVQYEQYF. The entire variable domain, with the rest obtained from reference TRBV11-2 and TRBJ2-7, is as follows: EAGVAQSPRYKIIEKRQSVAFWCNPISGHATLYWYQQILGQGPKLLIQFQNNGVVDDSQLPKDRFSAERLKGVDSTLKIQPAKLEDSAVYLCASSFRQVQYEQYFGPGTRLTVT.